Reported below is one T cell receptor (beta chain). The antigen is undetermined. TCRdb called the 5' RACE reads again in MiXCR, with one record for every CDR3 protein. The table includes more than 400,000 distinct CDR3 sequences, around 15% detected once. Germline lookup yields CDR1 SGHVS and CDR2 FQNEAQ. CDR3 length: 15 residues. Between the trimmed V and J ends, which lost 2 bases and 3 bases, there was a span of 10 bases. The data stem from a study of identical twins. Notes on the study in general: Findings depended on cross-sectional statistics rather than tracking the same donors. Out-of-frame beta chain sequences displayed weaker excess sharing between twins.

Each donor was a healthy Caucasian. The same sample was also used in a study of yellow fever vaccine responses in identical twins. As that report states: Among the twins, the vaccine T cell response reportedly seemed partly convergent and partly personalized.

Sequencing input: CD4+ T cells sorted from blood. The TCR comes from a woman aged 18-30 years in good health. The chain links TRBV7-8 to TRBJ2-2; the D gene is possibly TRBD1 (6 bases). The CDR3 DNA is TGTGCCAGCAGCTTAACGGGACACTACACCGGGGAGCTGTTTTTT. It translates to CASSLTGHYTGELFF.